This T cell receptor (beta chain) was profiled in a study of post-analysis software for immune sequencing data. Points from the study as a whole: The normalized Chao1 diversity of multiple sclerosis patients was significantly lower than that of controls. Four or five TRBV segments, TRBV5-6, TRBV5-1 and TRBV20-1 among them, were found more frequent in patients than controls. When the samples were clustered directly with F measure, those that had been prepared in the same batch showed strong co-clustering.

This clonotype was picked up one time. Its specificity is unknown. TCR beta cDNA libraries had unique molecular identifiers. In TCRdb, the PCR reads were re-called with MiXCR into one record per CDR3 protein. The sample contains 700,000 to 900,000 distinct CDR3 sequences, 35% to 55% of which appear only once. This CDR3 region has 15 residues. Trimming took 5 bases from V and 8 from J, leaving 19 bases between them. Per germline, CDR1 PRHDT and CDR2 FYEKMQ (reference sequence). V gene TRBV13 combines with J gene TRBJ2-1; no firm D call. The TCR sequence derives from a girl between 5 and 17 years old with multiple sclerosis. The specimen sequenced was blood. The CDR3 reads CASSAQIAGVDEQFF. CDR3 coding DNA: TGTGCCAGCAGCGCCCAAATAGCTGGGGTCGATGAGCAGTTCTTC.